This T cell receptor beta chain came from a study of CD8 T cells in Susac syndrome. The CDR3 is 14 residues long. Germline V gene data show CDR1 as MNHEY and CDR2 as SVGEGT. The trim removed 6 bases at V and 6 bases at J, leaving 11 bases unmatched. The sample holds a few counts of this clonotype. Random hexamers served to reverse transcribe roughly 0.45 to 1 ug RNA. TCRdb independently ran MiXCR on the immunoSEQ multiplex PCR reads; one entry per CDR3 protein. The table records 250,000 to 300,000 distinct CDR3 sequences, around 84% of them present only once. The source material was CD8+ T cells from PBMCs. The TCR sequence derives from a human donor with multiple sclerosis. The V call is TRBV6-2 or TRBV6-3, the J call TRBJ2-7; 7 nucleotides match TRBD1. CDR3 nucleotides: TGTGCCAGCAGCCCCAGGACAGGCGGATTCGAGCAGTACTTC. It translates to CASSPRTGGFEQYF.